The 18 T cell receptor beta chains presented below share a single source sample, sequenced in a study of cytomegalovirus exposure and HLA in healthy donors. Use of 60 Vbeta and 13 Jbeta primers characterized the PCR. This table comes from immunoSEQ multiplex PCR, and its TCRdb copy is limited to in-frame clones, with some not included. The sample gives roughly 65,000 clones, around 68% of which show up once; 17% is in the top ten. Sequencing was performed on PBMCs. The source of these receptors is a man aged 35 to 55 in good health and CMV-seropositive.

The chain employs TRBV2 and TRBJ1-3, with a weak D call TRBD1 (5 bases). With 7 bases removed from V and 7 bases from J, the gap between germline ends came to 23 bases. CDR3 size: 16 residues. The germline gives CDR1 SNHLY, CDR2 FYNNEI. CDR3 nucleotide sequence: TGTGCCAGCACCCACCGAACGGGGGGGTCTGAGAACACCATATATTTT. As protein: CASTHRTGGSENTIYF.

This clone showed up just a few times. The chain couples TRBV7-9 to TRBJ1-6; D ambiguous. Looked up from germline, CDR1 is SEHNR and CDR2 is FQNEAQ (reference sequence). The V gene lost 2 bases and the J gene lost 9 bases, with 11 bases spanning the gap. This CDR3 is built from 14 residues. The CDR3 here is CASSLKRIGSPLHF. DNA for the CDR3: TGTGCCAGCAGCTTAAAACGAATCGGTTCACCCCTCCACTTT. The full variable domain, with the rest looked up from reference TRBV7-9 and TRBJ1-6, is DTGVSQNPRHKITKRGQNVTFRCDPISEHNRLYWYRQTLGQGPEFLTYFQNEAQLEKSRLLSDRFSAERPKGSFSTLEIQRTEQGDSAMYLCASSLKRIGSPLHFGNGTRLTVT.

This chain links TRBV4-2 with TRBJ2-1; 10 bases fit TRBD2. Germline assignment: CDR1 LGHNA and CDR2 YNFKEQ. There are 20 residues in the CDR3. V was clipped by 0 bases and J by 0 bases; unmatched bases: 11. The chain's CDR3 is CASSQESRSSGRASYNEQFF. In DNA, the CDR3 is TGTGCCAGCAGCCAAGAAAGTCGCTCCAGCGGGAGGGCCTCCTACAATGAGCAGTTCTTC.

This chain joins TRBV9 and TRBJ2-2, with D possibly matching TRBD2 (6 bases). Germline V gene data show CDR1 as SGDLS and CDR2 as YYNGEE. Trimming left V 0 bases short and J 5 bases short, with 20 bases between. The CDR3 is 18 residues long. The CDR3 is CASSVDFGAAGLTGELFF. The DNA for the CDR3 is TGTGCCAGCAGCGTAGATTTTGGCGCCGCGGGGTTAACCGGGGAGCTGTTTTTT.

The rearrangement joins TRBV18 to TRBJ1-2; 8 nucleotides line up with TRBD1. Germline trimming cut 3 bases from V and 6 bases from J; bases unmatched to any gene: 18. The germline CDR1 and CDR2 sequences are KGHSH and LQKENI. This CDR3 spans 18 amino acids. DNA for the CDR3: TGTGCCAGCTCACCCTCCATTCTGGGGACAGGAAAATCAAATGGCTACACCTTC. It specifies CASSPSILGTGKSNGYTF.

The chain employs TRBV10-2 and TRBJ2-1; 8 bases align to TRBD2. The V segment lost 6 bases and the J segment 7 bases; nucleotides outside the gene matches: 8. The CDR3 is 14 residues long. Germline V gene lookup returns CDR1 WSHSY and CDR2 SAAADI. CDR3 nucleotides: TGCGCCAGCAGAGGAGCGGGAGTGTCAAATGAGCAGTTCTTC. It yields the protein CASRGAGVSNEQFF.

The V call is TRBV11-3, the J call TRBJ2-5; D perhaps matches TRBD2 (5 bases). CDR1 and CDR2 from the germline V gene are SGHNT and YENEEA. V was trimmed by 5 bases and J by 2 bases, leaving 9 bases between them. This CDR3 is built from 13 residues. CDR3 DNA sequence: TGTGCCAGCAGCCAGGACTCTCAAGAGACCCAGTACTTC. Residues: CASSQDSQETQYF. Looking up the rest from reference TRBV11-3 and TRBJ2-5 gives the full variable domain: EAGVVQSPRYKIIEKKQPVAFWCNPISGHNTLYWYLQNLGQGPELLIRYENEEAVDDSQLPKDRFSAERLKGVDSTLKIQPAELGDSAVYLCASSQDSQETQYFGPGTRLLVL.

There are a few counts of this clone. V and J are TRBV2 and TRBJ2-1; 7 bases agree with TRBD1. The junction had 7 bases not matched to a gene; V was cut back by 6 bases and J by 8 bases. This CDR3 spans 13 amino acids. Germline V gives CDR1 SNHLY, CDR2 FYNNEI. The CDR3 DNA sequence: TGTGCCAGCAGCCTAGGGGGCATGTATGAGCAGTTCTTC. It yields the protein CASSLGGMYEQFF. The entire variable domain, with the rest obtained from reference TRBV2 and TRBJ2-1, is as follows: EPEVTQTPSHQVTQMGQEVILRCVPISNHLYFYWYRQILGQKVEFLVSFYNNEISEKSEIFDDQFSVERPDGSNFTLKIRSTKLEDSAMYFCASSLGGMYEQFFGPGTRLTVL.

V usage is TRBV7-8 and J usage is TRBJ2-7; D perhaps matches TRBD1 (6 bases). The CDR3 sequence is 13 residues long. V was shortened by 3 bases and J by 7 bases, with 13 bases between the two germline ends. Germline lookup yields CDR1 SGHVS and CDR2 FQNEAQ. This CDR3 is CASSFRGSEEQYF. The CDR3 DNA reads TGTGCCAGCAGCTTCAGGGGCTCAGAAGAGCAGTACTTC.

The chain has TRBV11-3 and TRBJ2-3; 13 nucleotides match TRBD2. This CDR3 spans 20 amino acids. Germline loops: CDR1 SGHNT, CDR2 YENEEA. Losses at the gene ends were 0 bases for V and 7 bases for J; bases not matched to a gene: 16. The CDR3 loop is CASSLDTSGRAREARYTQYF. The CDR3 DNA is TGTGCCAGCAGCTTAGATACTAGCGGGAGGGCCAGGGAGGCACGTTATACGCAGTATTTT.

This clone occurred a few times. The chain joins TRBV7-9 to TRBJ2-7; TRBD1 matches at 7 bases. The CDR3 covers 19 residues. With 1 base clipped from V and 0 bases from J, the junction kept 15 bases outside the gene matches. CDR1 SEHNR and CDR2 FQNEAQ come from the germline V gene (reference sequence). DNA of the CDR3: TGTGCCAGCAGCTTAGGGTACGCGAATTACCGGGACAGCTCCTACGAGCAGTACTTC. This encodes CASSLGYANYRDSSYEQYF.

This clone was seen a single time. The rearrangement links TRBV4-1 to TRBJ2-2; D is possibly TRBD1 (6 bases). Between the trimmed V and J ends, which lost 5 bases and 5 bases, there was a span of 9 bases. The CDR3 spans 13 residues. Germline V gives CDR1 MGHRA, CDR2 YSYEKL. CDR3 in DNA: TGCGCCAGCAGCTACAGGGCTACCGGGGAGCTGTTTTTT. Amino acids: CASSYRATGELFF.

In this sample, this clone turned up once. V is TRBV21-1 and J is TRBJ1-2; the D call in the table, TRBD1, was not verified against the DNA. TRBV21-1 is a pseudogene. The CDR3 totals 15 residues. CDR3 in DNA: TGTGCCAGCAGCACCTGGTCCGGACAGATCTATGGCTACACCTTC. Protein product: CASSTWSGQIYGYTF.

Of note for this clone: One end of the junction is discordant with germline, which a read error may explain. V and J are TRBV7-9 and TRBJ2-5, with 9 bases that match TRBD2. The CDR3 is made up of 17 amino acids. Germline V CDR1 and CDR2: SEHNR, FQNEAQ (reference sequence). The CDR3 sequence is CSSSFGAGGTTQETQYF. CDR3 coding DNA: TGTTCCAGCAGCTTCGGTGCGGGAGGGACAACCCAAGAGACCCAGTACTTC.

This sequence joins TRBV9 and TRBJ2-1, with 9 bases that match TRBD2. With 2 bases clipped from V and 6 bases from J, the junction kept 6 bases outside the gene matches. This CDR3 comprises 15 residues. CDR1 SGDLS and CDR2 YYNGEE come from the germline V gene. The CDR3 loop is CASSVTGLAFNEQFF. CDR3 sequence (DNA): TGTGCCAGCAGCGTCACGGGACTAGCCTTCAATGAGCAGTTCTTC.

The CDR3 sequence is CASSTKTSGISYNEQFF. CDR3 DNA sequence: TGTGCCAGTAGTACGAAGACTAGCGGGATTTCCTACAATGAGCAGTTCTTC. V usage is TRBV19 and J usage is TRBJ2-1; 11 bases agree with TRBD2. The CDR3 is 17 amino acids. Germline loops: CDR1 LNHDA, CDR2 SQIVND (reference sequence). Losses at the gene ends were 4 bases for V and 1 base for J; bases not matched to a gene: 6.

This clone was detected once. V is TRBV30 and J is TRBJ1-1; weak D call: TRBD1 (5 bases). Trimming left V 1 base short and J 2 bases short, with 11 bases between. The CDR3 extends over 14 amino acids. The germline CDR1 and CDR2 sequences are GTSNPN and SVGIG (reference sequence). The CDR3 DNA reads TGTGCCTGGAGTGGTCAGGGCTACAACACTGAAGCTTTCTTT. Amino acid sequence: CAWSGQGYNTEAFF.

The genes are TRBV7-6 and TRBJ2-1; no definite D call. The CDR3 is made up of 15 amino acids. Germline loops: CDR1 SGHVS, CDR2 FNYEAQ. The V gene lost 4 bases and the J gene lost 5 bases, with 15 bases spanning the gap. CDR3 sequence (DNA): TGTGCCAGCAGCTCTTGGGCCGCAGACGACAATGAGCAGTTCTTC. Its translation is CASSSWAADDNEQFF.